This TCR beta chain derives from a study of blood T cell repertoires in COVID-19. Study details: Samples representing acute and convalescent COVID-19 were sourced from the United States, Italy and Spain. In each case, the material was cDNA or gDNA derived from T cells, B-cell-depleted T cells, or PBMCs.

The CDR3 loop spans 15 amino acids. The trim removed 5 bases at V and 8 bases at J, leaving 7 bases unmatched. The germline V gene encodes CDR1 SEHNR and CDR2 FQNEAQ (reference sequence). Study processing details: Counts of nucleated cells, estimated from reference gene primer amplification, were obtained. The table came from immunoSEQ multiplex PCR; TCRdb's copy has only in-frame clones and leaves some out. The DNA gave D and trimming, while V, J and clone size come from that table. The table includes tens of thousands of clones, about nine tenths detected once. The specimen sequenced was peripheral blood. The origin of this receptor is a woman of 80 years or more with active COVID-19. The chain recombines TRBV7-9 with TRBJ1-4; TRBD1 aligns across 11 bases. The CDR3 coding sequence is TGTGCCAGCAGCGGAAGGGACAGGGGGAACGAAAAACTGTTTTTT. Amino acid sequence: CASSGRDRGNEKLFF.